Sequencing of this T cell receptor beta chain was carried out in a study of T cells in Graves' hyperthyroidism and ophthalmopathy. The CDR3 has 15 amino acids. V lost 3 bases, J lost 5 bases, and 4 bases stayed unmatched. Germline V gene sequence: CDR1 SNHLY, CDR2 FYNNEI. It was RNA transcripts that yielded the amplified TCR beta CDR3 regions. HTBI primers were employed in a first-round RT-PCR of the TCR CDR3. Using its own MiXCR run on the multiplex PCR reads, TCRdb lists one record per CDR3 protein. Among about 380,000 distinct CDR3 sequences listed, 14% were seen once. The chain is built from TRBV2 and TRBJ2-5; TRBD1 aligns across 12 bases. Sequenced: blood. The origin of this receptor is a woman aged 25 to 45 with Graves' ophthalmopathy. The CDR3 nucleotides read TGTGCCAGCAGTGAGGGGACAGGGGGCGGTGAGACCCAGTACTTC. It specifies CASSEGTGGGETQYF.